Listed below are T cell receptor beta chains from one sample, sequenced in a study of T cell responses to AZD1222 COVID-19 vaccine. Profiled with immunoSEQ multiplex PCR; TCRdb holds only in-frame clones, not every one. This table has over 110,000 clones, roughly nine tenths appearing once. Sequencing used peripheral blood, obtained 28 days after the second AZD1222 dose. The receptors here all came from an adult who received the AZD1222 COVID-19 vaccine. Both conserved end residues are part of each CDR3. The order of the fields is J gene, V gene, D gene, clone size, CDR3 protein, CDR3 DNA. D genes are given only for firm matches. Clone size is stated in some rows and not others, as once, few, many or a class when expanded.

>TRBJ1-3|TRBV7-7|-|-
CASSQELGLGNTIYF
TGTGCCAGCAGTCAGGAGTTGGGTCTGGGAAACACCATATATTTT
>TRBJ2-1|TRBV7-9|-|-
CASSPEGGGHEQFF
TGTGCCAGCAGCCCGGAAGGTGGGGGCCATGAGCAGTTCTTC
>TRBJ2-5|TRBV3-1/TRBV3-2|TRBD1|-
CASSPSRDRGPYETQYF
TGTGCCAGCAGCCCCTCCCGGGACAGGGGACCGTATGAGACCCAGTACTTC
>TRBJ1-2|TRBV3-1/TRBV3-2|TRBD1|-
CASSQDPGGAYGYTF
TGTGCCAGCAGCCAAGATCCAGGGGGGGCCTATGGCTACACCTTC
>TRBJ2-5|TRBV5-5|-|-
CASSQYGPRGHRETQYF
TGTGCCAGCAGCCAATATGGACCACGAGGGCATAGAGAGACCCAGTACTTC
>TRBJ2-2|TRBV7-7|-|few
CASSPGRLVQSGELFF
TGTGCTAGCAGCCCAGGGAGACTAGTTCAATCCGGGGAGCTGTTTTTT
>TRBJ2-1|TRBV4-1|-|-
CASSQDWGTSYNEQFF
TGCGCCAGCAGCCAAGATTGGGGGACGTCCTACAATGAGCAGTTCTTC
>TRBJ1-5|TRBV5-6|-|-
CASSPGPNQPQHF
TGTGCCAGCAGCCCGGGACCTAATCAGCCCCAGCATTTT
>TRBJ2-3|TRBV6-5|-|-
CASSSTSDTQYF
TGTGCCAGCAGTTCCACGTCAGATACGCAGTATTTT
>TRBJ2-1|TRBV5-5|TRBD2|once
CASSLAGPASNEQFF
TGTGCCAGCAGCCTAGCGGGGCCGGCATCAAATGAGCAGTTCTTC
>TRBJ1-1|TRBV30|-|-
CAWRGVEGPVAFF
TGTGCCTGGAGGGGCGTTGAGGGGCCAGTAGCTTTCTTT
>TRBJ1-4|TRBV7-2|-|-
CASSDSGLPFEKLFF
TGTGCCAGCAGCGATTCGGGACTGCCGTTTGAAAAACTGTTTTTT
>TRBJ1-1|TRBV7-2|-|-
CASSHGPANTEAFF
TGTGCCAGCAGCCATGGACCGGCAAACACTGAAGCTTTCTTT
>TRBJ2-1|TRBV5-5|TRBD2|-
CASSLGTLAGNEQFF
TGTGCCAGCAGCTTAGGGACCCTAGCGGGAAATGAGCAGTTCTTC
>TRBJ2-1|TRBV3-1/TRBV3-2|-|-
CASSATGPYNEQFF
TGTGCCAGCAGCGCGACAGGCCCCTACAATGAGCAGTTCTTC
>TRBJ2-1|TRBV10-1|-|few
CASSENVGYNEQFF
TGCGCCAGCAGTGAAAACGTAGGCTACAATGAGCAGTTCTTC
>TRBJ1-5|TRBV27|TRBD1|-
CHLQGATNQPQHF
TGTCACTTGCAGGGGGCGACCAATCAGCCCCAGCATTTT
>TRBJ2-1|TRBV19|TRBD2|-
CASSGREYNEQFF
TGTGCCAGTAGCGGGAGGGAATACAATGAGCAGTTCTTC
>TRBJ2-3|TRBV27|TRBD2|-
CASSLYPGTSGGTDTQYF
TGTGCCAGCAGTTTATACCCCGGGACTAGCGGGGGGACAGATACGCAGTATTTT
>TRBJ1-2|TRBV11-2|TRBD1|few
CASSPSTPGQGKGYTF
TGTGCCAGCAGCCCCTCCACCCCGGGACAGGGCAAGGGCTACACCTTC
>TRBJ1-2|TRBV5-4|-|-
CASSSNRVRGYTF
TGTGCCAGCAGCTCGAACAGGGTTCGTGGCTACACCTTC
>TRBJ1-5|TRBV7-9|-|-
CASSLGGKGFNQPQHF
TGTGCCAGCAGCTTAGGGGGGAAGGGGTTCAATCAGCCCCAGCATTTT
>TRBJ1-1|TRBV28|-|-
CASSFMVRTEAFF
TGTGCCAGCAGTTTTATGGTTCGAACTGAAGCTTTCTTT
>TRBJ1-2|TRBV19|-|-
CASTENYGYTF
TGTGCCAGTACAGAGAACTATGGCTACACCTTC
>TRBJ1-1|TRBV19|-|-
CASSALLEYTEAFF
TGTGCCAGTAGTGCCCTCCTAGAGTACACTGAAGCTTTCTTT
>TRBJ1-2|TRBV28|-|-
CASSLSGRDGYTF
TGTGCCAGCAGTTTATCGGGACGGGATGGCTACACCTTC